What follows are 8 T cell receptor beta chains derived from one specimen sequenced in a study of response to subunit inactivated influenza vaccine (dated by TCRdb to 2016 to 2019). The library was generated by RT-PCR. Sequencing relied on an Illumina HiSeq 2500. TCRdb reprocessed the public reads (quality trimming at Q25 with fastp, clone calling with MiXCR) and kept in-frame beta chains. Rows matching on CDR3 protein sequence are summarized as one entry with the most common DNA and genes. Counted in this sample were approximately 680,000 distinct CDR3 sequences; roughly 14% of them appeared once. The ten most abundant clones make up 11% of the sample. Sequences were derived from PBMCs from blood, sampled about 12 days after vaccination. The receptors were sampled from a man over 45 who received an inactivated influenza vaccine. Donor details come from another sample of the same person, matched by shared clones.

In this sample, this clonotype turned up many times. The chain combines TRBV24-1 with TRBJ2-5; the match to TRBD1 covers 7 bases. The CDR3 has 15 amino acids. The V gene end was trimmed by 7 bases and the J gene end by 3 bases; junction bases not matched to a gene: 10. CDR1 KGHDR and CDR2 SFDVKD come from the germline V gene. CDR3 sequence reads: CATRATGTTEETQYF. The CDR3 nucleotides are TGTGCCACCAGGGCGACAGGGACCACGGAAGAGACCCAGTACTTC.

This clonotype was observed a few times. The chain carries TRBV7-2 and TRBJ1-1; 7 bases are shared with TRBD1. CDR3 size: 15 residues. Germline V gene lookup returns CDR1 SGHTA and CDR2 FQGNSA. V shed 5 bases, J shed 0 bases, and the junction held 6 bases outside the gene matches. The CDR3 DNA reads as TGTGCCAGCAGCACCCCGACAGGGTTGAACACTGAAGCTTTCTTT. It yields the protein CASSTPTGLNTEAFF.

The rearrangement uses TRBV19 and TRBJ1-4; tentative D call: TRBD1 (5 bases). Germline CDR1 and CDR2: LNHDA and SQIVND (reference sequence). V was cut by 9 bases and J by 3 bases, with 17 bases left in between. CDR3 length: 15 amino acids. CDR3 nucleotides: TGTGCCAGCAGCGGGACCCGCGCGCCTAATGAAAAACTGTTTTTT. It yields the protein CASSGTRAPNEKLFF.

This clonotype was counted only a few times. The chain is built from TRBV6-2 or TRBV6-3 and TRBJ1-1, with 8 bases fitting TRBD1. The CDR3 has 17 amino acids. V shed 0 bases and J 1 base; nucleotides not matched to a gene: 7. Germline CDR1 and CDR2: MNHEY and SVGEGT. The CDR3 DNA reads as TGTGCCAGCAGTTACTCAATTCGAGGACAGGGGAACACTGAAGCTTTCTTT. The encoded protein is CASSYSIRGQGNTEAFF.

This clonotype was detected a few times. Given a much more abundant clone one base away, this may be a read error. This chain links TRBV20-1 with TRBJ2-5, with D possibly matching TRBD1 (6 bases). In germline, CDR1 is DFQATT, CDR2 SNEGSKA (reference sequence). The CDR3 has 16 residues. CDR3 sequence reads: CCARDYWGQGQETQYF. Here the CDR3 DNA reads TGCTGTGCTAGAGATTACTGGGGGCAGGGGCAAGAGACCCAGTACTTC.

The chain couples TRBV5-1 to TRBJ1-5; TRBD1 aligns across 7 bases. The CDR3 contains 13 residues. Per the germline V gene, CDR1 is SGHRS and CDR2 is YFSETQ. V lost 5 bases to trimming and J lost 5 bases; unmatched junction nucleotides: 4. CDR3 residues: CASRDREDQPQHF. For the CDR3, the DNA is TGCGCCAGCAGAGACAGGGAAGATCAGCCCCAGCATTTT.

J is TRBJ2-1 and V is TRBV28; 13 nucleotides line up with TRBD2. Germline values: CDR1 MDHEN, CDR2 SYDVKM. This CDR3 has 17 amino acids. With 3 bases clipped from V and 0 bases from J, the junction kept 2 bases outside the gene matches. The DNA for the CDR3 is TGTGCCAGCAGTTTCACTAGCGGGAGGGCCTCCTACAATGAGCAGTTCTTC. This encodes CASSFTSGRASYNEQFF. Full variable domain (rest looked up from reference TRBV28 and TRBJ2-1): DVKVTQSSRYLVKRTGEKVFLECVQDMDHENMFWYRQDPGLGLRLIYFSYDVKMKEKGDIPEGYSVSREKKERFSLILESASTNQTSMYLCASSFTSGRASYNEQFFGPGTRLTVL.

In its sample, this clonotype was seen a few times. The chain combines TRBV3-1 with TRBJ2-1; 8 bases map to TRBD2. The length of the CDR3 is 16 residues. Trimming cost V 4 bases and J 8 bases; bases outside gene matches: 13. The germline gives CDR1 LGHDT, CDR2 YNNKEL (reference sequence). The DNA of the CDR3 is TGTGCCAGCAGCCCCACTAGCGGATCATCTCACGATGAGCAGTTCTTC. As protein: CASSPTSGSSHDEQFF.